The sequence of this T cell receptor beta chain was determined in a study of T and B cells in COVID-19 patients. Study-level information: The recovered patients had mostly mild to moderate COVID-19 with outpatient management.

Multiplex PCR with BIOMED2 TRB-A/B primer pools amplified TRB rearrangements. TCRdb reprocessed the multiplex PCR reads via MiXCR and lists one record per CDR3 protein. The data show approximately 11,000 distinct CDR3 sequences, 33% seen once. Blood genomic DNA input for TRB amplification was 250-500 ng. This clonotype was counted between two and nine times. The CDR3 runs to 14 residues. The sequenced sample was blood. The J gene is TRBJ2-2, the V gene TRBV21-1. TRBV21-1 is a known pseudogene. This TCR was sampled from a human donor with active COVID-19. CDR3: CASSNGANTGELFF. In DNA, the CDR3 is TGTGCCAGCAGCAATGGTGCCAACACCGGGGAGCTGTTTTTT.